This T cell receptor (beta chain) was sequenced in a study of blood T cells in healthy people across ages. The length of the CDR3 is 15 residues. The V gene's germline CDR1 is MDHEN and CDR2 SYDVKM. V lost 5 bases to trimming and J lost 2 bases; unmatched junction nucleotides: 4. Study-wide results and caveats: Underestimates were what the diversity estimates from one million T cells were considered to be.

This clonotype was counted many times. The antigen remains undetermined. Combining a sample-barcoded 5' primer with a J-beta primer mix, a second PCR ran for roughly 6 to 12 cycles. One entry per CDR3 protein results from TCRdb running MiXCR on the 5' RACE reads. The sample has some 1.5 million distinct CDR3 sequences; approximately 28% are singletons. The sequenced sample consisted of blood. The source is a woman in her thirties in good health. The rearrangement joins TRBV28 to TRBJ2-5; 11 positions match TRBD1. CDR3 DNA sequence: TGTGCCAGCAGTACGAGGGACAGGGGGCAAGAGACCCAGTACTTC. It specifies CASSTRDRGQETQYF. The complete variable domain, with remaining parts taken from reference TRBV28 and TRBJ2-5, reads DVKVTQSSRYLVKRTGEKVFLECVQDMDHENMFWYRQDPGLGLRLIYFSYDVKMKEKGDIPEGYSVSREKKERFSLILESASTNQTSMYLCASSTRDRGQETQYFGPGTRLLVL.